These T cell receptor beta chains were read from a single sample in a study of blood T cell repertoires in COVID-19. Repertoires were generated with immunoSEQ multiplex PCR, while TCRdb's copy carries only in-frame clones and drops some. The sample shows a few hundred thousand clones, 85% of them seen only once. Material: peripheral blood. All receptors derive from a woman in her late teens or twenties with acute or convalescent COVID-19. Each CDR3 is given with its conserved first and last residue. Each record gives: clone size, J gene, D gene, V gene, CDR3 protein, CDR3 DNA. D genes are given only for firm matches. The size of a clone is reported for some rows only, either as once, few or many, or as a class for expanded clones.

abundance: .
j_gene: TRBJ2-2
d_gene: TRBD2
v_gene: TRBV9
CDR3aa: CAAGGPTGELFF
CDR3nt: TGTGCGGCGGGAGGGCCGACCGGGGAGCTGTTTTTT

abundance: .
j_gene: TRBJ1-2
d_gene: .
v_gene: TRBV4-1
CDR3aa: CASSQEGAGINYGYTF
CDR3nt: TGCGCCAGCAGCCAAGAGGGGGCAGGGATTAACTATGGCTACACCTTC

abundance: .
j_gene: TRBJ2-1
d_gene: .
v_gene: TRBV18
CDR3aa: CASSPQLSYNEQFF
CDR3nt: TGTGCCAGCTCACCCCAACTCTCCTACAATGAGCAGTTCTTC

abundance: .
j_gene: TRBJ1-2
d_gene: .
v_gene: TRBV5-4
CDR3aa: CASSFDNGYGYTF
CDR3nt: TGTGCCAGCAGCTTTGACAACGGCTATGGCTACACCTTC

abundance: .
j_gene: TRBJ2-1
d_gene: TRBD1
v_gene: TRBV5-1
CDR3aa: CASSLRTGGYYNEQFF
CDR3nt: TGCGCCAGCAGCCTTAGGACAGGGGGTTACTACAATGAGCAGTTCTTC

abundance: .
j_gene: TRBJ2-7
d_gene: TRBD2
v_gene: TRBV9
CDR3aa: CASSVGSGGVRYEQYF
CDR3nt: TGTGCCAGCAGCGTAGGCTCTGGGGGGGTTCGCTACGAGCAGTACTTC

abundance: .
j_gene: TRBJ2-7
d_gene: TRBD2
v_gene: TRBV27
CDR3aa: CASSLSLADTYEQYF
CDR3nt: TGTGCCAGCAGTTTAAGTCTAGCGGACACCTACGAGCAGTACTTC

abundance: .
j_gene: TRBJ2-1
d_gene: TRBD2
v_gene: TRBV5-4
CDR3aa: CASTLVAGGLNNEQFF
CDR3nt: TGTGCCAGCACCCTGGTAGCGGGAGGGTTGAACAATGAGCAGTTCTTC

abundance: .
j_gene: TRBJ1-1
d_gene: .
v_gene: TRBV11-3
CDR3aa: CASSFPCKGDTEAFF
CDR3nt: TGTGCCAGCAGCTTCCCTTGTAAGGGGGACACTGAAGCTTTCTTT

abundance: .
j_gene: TRBJ1-4
d_gene: TRBD1
v_gene: TRBV27
CDR3aa: CASSFSGQDNEKLFF
CDR3nt: TGTGCCAGCAGTTTCTCCGGACAGGATAATGAAAAACTGTTTTTT

abundance: .
j_gene: TRBJ2-1
d_gene: TRBD1
v_gene: TRBV24-1
CDR3aa: CATSGGQGPNEQFF
CDR3nt: TGTGCCACCAGTGGGGGACAGGGGCCCAATGAGCAGTTCTTC

abundance: .
j_gene: TRBJ1-5
d_gene: TRBD1
v_gene: TRBV5-8
CDR3aa: CASSRGTATDQPQHF
CDR3nt: TGTGCCAGCAGCCGGGGGACAGCAACTGATCAGCCCCAGCATTTT

abundance: .
j_gene: TRBJ2-3
d_gene: TRBD1
v_gene: TRBV5-1
CDR3aa: CASSWDRPITDTQYF
CDR3nt: TGCGCCAGCAGCTGGGACAGACCCATCACAGATACGCAGTATTTT

abundance: .
j_gene: TRBJ1-4
d_gene: .
v_gene: TRBV2
CDR3aa: CASRMQGTNEKLFF
CDR3nt: TGTGCCAGCAGGATGCAGGGAACTAATGAAAAACTGTTTTTT

abundance: .
j_gene: TRBJ2-7
d_gene: TRBD2
v_gene: TRBV19
CDR3aa: CASSRLADRSYEQYF
CDR3nt: TGTGCCAGTAGCCGCCTAGCGGACCGCTCCTACGAGCAGTACTTC

abundance: once
j_gene: TRBJ1-2
d_gene: TRBD1
v_gene: TRBV12-3/TRBV12-4
CDR3aa: CASRGQADGYTF
CDR3nt: TGTGCCAGCAGGGGACAGGCAGATGGCTACACCTTC

abundance: few
j_gene: TRBJ1-2
d_gene: .
v_gene: TRBV28
CDR3aa: CASSLSTGGGVEGYTF
CDR3nt: TGTGCCAGCAGTTTATCGACAGGTGGGGGGGTGGAAGGCTACACCTTC

abundance: .
j_gene: TRBJ2-7
d_gene: .
v_gene: TRBV5-1
CDR3aa: CASSFPGKGTYEQYF
CDR3nt: TGCGCCAGCAGCTTCCCAGGGAAAGGGACCTACGAGCAGTACTTC

abundance: .
j_gene: TRBJ1-1
d_gene: .
v_gene: TRBV2
CDR3aa: CASRRTDRNTEAFF
CDR3nt: TGTGCCAGCAGGAGGACGGACAGGAACACTGAAGCTTTCTTT

abundance: .
j_gene: TRBJ2-7
d_gene: .
v_gene: TRBV10-2
CDR3aa: CASSEQVQYEQYF
CDR3nt: TGCGCCAGCAGTGAACAGGTCCAATACGAGCAGTACTTC

abundance: .
j_gene: TRBJ1-4
d_gene: .
v_gene: TRBV6-6
CDR3aa: CASSYTGSWEKLFF
CDR3nt: TGTGCCAGCAGTTACACGGGGTCGTGGGAAAAACTGTTTTTT

abundance: .
j_gene: TRBJ1-2
d_gene: .
v_gene: TRBV5-6
CDR3aa: CASSWGGTMSYGYTF
CDR3nt: TGTGCCAGCAGCTGGGGGGGGACCATGAGCTATGGCTACACCTTC

abundance: once
j_gene: TRBJ2-7
d_gene: .
v_gene: TRBV9
CDR3aa: CASSVEEGSYEQYF
CDR3nt: TGTGCCAGCAGCGTAGAGGAGGGTTCCTACGAGCAGTACTTC

abundance: .
j_gene: TRBJ1-1
d_gene: .
v_gene: TRBV9
CDR3aa: CASSVGGDRTEAFF
CDR3nt: TGTGCCAGCAGCGTAGGGGGGGATCGCACTGAAGCTTTCTTT

abundance: .
j_gene: TRBJ2-5
d_gene: .
v_gene: TRBV7-7
CDR3aa: CASSFGQGGETQYF
CDR3nt: TGTGCCAGCAGCTTTGGGCAGGGTGGGGAGACCCAGTACTTC

abundance: .
j_gene: TRBJ1-2
d_gene: .
v_gene: TRBV6-1
CDR3aa: CASSDSPNYGYTF
CDR3nt: TGTGCCAGCAGTGACAGTCCTAACTATGGCTACACCTTC

abundance: .
j_gene: TRBJ1-6
d_gene: .
v_gene: TRBV18
CDR3aa: CASSPGSPSPNGGSPLHF
CDR3nt: TGTGCCAGCTCACCAGGATCACCCTCCCCGAACGGGGGTTCACCCCTCCACTTT

abundance: once
j_gene: TRBJ1-4
d_gene: .
v_gene: TRBV18
CDR3aa: CASSPQGFDEKLFF
CDR3nt: TGTGCCAGCTCACCACAGGGGTTTGACGAAAAACTGTTTTTT

abundance: .
j_gene: TRBJ2-7
d_gene: .
v_gene: TRBV5-1
CDR3aa: CASSLGSPGYEQYF
CDR3nt: TGCGCCAGCAGCTTGGGTTCCCCCGGGTACGAGCAGTACTTC

abundance: .
j_gene: TRBJ2-5
d_gene: .
v_gene: TRBV6-2/TRBV6-3
CDR3aa: CASSYPPGSSGAQETQYF
CDR3nt: TGTGCCAGCAGTTACCCTCCGGGGAGTAGCGGAGCCCAAGAGACCCAGTACTTC

abundance: .
j_gene: TRBJ1-6
d_gene: TRBD1
v_gene: TRBV5-8
CDR3aa: CASSGQEGNSPLHF
CDR3nt: TGTGCCAGCAGCGGACAGGAGGGTAATTCACCCCTCCACTTT

abundance: .
j_gene: TRBJ1-2
d_gene: TRBD1
v_gene: TRBV12-3/TRBV12-4
CDR3aa: CASSRTGAYGYTF
CDR3nt: TGTGCCAGCAGTCGGACAGGGGCCTATGGCTACACCTTC

abundance: .
j_gene: TRBJ2-1
d_gene: .
v_gene: TRBV19
CDR3aa: CASSKTWVPEGNEQFF
CDR3nt: TGTGCCAGTAGTAAAACATGGGTGCCGGAGGGCAATGAGCAGTTCTTC

abundance: .
j_gene: TRBJ2-3
d_gene: .
v_gene: TRBV27
CDR3aa: CASSFGGNTDTQYF
CDR3nt: TGTGCCAGCAGTTTCGGCGGAAACACAGATACGCAGTATTTT

abundance: .
j_gene: TRBJ2-7
d_gene: .
v_gene: TRBV24-1
CDR3aa: CATSSSSATYEQYF
CDR3nt: TGTGCCACCAGTTCGTCCTCCGCGACCTACGAGCAGTACTTC

abundance: .
j_gene: TRBJ1-2
d_gene: .
v_gene: TRBV4-1
CDR3aa: CASSQDQKSRNYGYTF
CDR3nt: TGCGCCAGCAGCCAAGATCAGAAATCCCGAAACTATGGCTACACCTTC